This T cell receptor beta chain was obtained from a study of OX40 agonist ivuxolimab in advanced cancers. Turning to the overall study: Ivuxolimab was an agonistic, fully human IgG2 monoclonal antibody directed against OX40 (CD134), a costimulatory receptor. Intravenous ivuxolimab was administered to patients every 2 weeks at six dose levels: 0.01, 0.1, 0.3, 1.5, 3 and 10 mg/kg. Of the approximately 50 dose-escalation patients, hepatocellular carcinoma was present in around 19, melanoma in about 15, renal cell carcinoma in 9 and head and neck cancer in 9. In the dose-escalation cohort, approximately 82% of patients were male, and the mean age was approximately 55 years, with a range of roughly 23 to 85. Prior anti-PD-1, anti-PD-L1 or anti-CTLA-4 therapy was permitted, and 30% to 45% of dose-escalation patients had received checkpoint inhibitors. Partial responses occurred in three dose-escalation patients, of whom one had hepatocellular carcinoma and two had cutaneous melanoma. The purpose of peripheral TCRbeta sequencing was to test whether ivuxolimab changed TCR sequence diversity and led to clonal T-cell expansion. The paper reports the monotherapy dose-escalation portion (N ≈ 50 patients) of the phase I ivuxolimab trial.

Comment on this clone: Its antigen remains undetermined. Qualities for individual bases were not recorded, and no much larger clone is one base off.

The trial excluded patients who had a history of autoimmune disease or who were on systemic immunosuppression. In every dose cohort, peripheral blood was drawn for TCR sequencing at baseline, cycle 4 day 1, and cycle 7 day 1. The samples were drawn from a first-in-human, open-label, multicenter phase I dose-escalation trial of ivuxolimab. Adults with locally advanced or metastatic melanoma, renal cell, hepatocellular, or head and neck squamous cell carcinoma were enrolled in the trial. CD4+ and CD8+ T cells were sorted separately from peripheral blood before TCR sequencing. The CDR3 measures 13 amino acids from cysteine to phenylalanine. Of the read, only the CDR3 DNA is kept; its 39 bases are in frame from base 1. The trim is 0 bases for V and 9 bases for J, with a gap of 10 bases between the germline ends. The germline V gene supplies CDR1 SGHRS and CDR2 YFSETQ. Genomic DNA was extracted from sorted cells for sequencing of the TCRbeta CDR3 region. The immunoSEQ Assay was used for sequencing of TCRbeta CDR3 regions. TCRdb obtained this table from immuneACCESS and retained in-frame rearrangements with V and J assigned. These tables miss some clones; where compared with another copy, unresolved V genes account for less than half of the shortfall, and the remainder is unexplained. This sample holds over 85,000 clones; roughly nine tenths were observed only once. In total, the top ten clones hold around 5.2% of the sample.

What the research found in general, with its limitations: After ivuxolimab, more expanded clones were found on average in CD8+ T cells than in CD4+ T cells. At doses of 0.1 to 3.0 mg/kg, clonal expansion of both CD4+ and CD8+ blood T cells was observed from baseline to week 6. Low levels of normalized T-cell clonal expansion were also seen in some nonresponding patients. Which antigens the clonally expanded peripheral T cells were specific for was not determined. In the 0.1-3.0 mg/kg groups, partial responders were among the patients with the lowest normalized peripheral clonal expansion, particularly in CD8+ T cells.

This specimen was CD4+ or CD8+ T cells sorted from blood, taken in a trial of the OX40 agonist ivuxolimab. The rearranged chain carries TRBV5-1 and TRBJ2-1; confidence is insufficient to name the D gene. The TCR sequence derives from an adult with an advanced solid tumor such as melanoma, head and neck, liver or kidney cancer. The CDR3 protein: CASSLVDRSEQFF. DNA sequence: TGCGCCAGCAGCTTGGTAGATCGTAGTGAGCAGTTCTTC.